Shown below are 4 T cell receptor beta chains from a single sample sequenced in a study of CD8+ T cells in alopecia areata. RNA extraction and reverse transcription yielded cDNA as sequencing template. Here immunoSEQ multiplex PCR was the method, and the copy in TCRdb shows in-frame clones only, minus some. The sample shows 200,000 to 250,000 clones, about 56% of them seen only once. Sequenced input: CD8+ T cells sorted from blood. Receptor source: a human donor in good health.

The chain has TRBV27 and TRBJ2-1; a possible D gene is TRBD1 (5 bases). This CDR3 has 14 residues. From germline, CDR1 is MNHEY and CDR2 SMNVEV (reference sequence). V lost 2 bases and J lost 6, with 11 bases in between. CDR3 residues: CASSLGVQGNEQFF. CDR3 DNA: TGTGCCAGCAGTTTAGGGGTGCAGGGCAATGAGCAGTTCTTC.

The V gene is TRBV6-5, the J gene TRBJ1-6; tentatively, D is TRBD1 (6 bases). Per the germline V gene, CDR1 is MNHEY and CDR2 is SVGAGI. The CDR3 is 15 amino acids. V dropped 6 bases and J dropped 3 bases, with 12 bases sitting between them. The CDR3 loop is CASRHGQFYNSPLHF. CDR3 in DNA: TGTGCCAGCAGGCACGGACAGTTCTATAATTCACCCCTCCACTTT.

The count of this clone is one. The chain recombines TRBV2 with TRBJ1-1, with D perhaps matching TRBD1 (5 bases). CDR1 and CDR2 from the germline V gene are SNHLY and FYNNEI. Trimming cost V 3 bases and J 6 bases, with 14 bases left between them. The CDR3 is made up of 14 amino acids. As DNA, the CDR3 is TGTGCCAGCAGTGAGGGGACCCCCGGGGCTGAAGCTTTCTTT. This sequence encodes CASSEGTPGAEAFF.

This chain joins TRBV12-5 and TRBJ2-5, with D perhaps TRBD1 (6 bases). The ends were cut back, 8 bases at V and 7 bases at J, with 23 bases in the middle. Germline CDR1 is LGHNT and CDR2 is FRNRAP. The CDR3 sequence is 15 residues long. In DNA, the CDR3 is TGTGCTAGTCAACTTACAGGGCCCCCCTCCGGGACCCAGTACTTC. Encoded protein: CASQLTGPPSGTQYF.